These T cell receptor beta chains were read from a single sample in a study of T cells in Graves' hyperthyroidism and ophthalmopathy. MiXCR, run by TCRdb on the multiplex PCR reads, gives a single entry per CDR3 protein. The table includes some 490,000 distinct CDR3 sequences, about 16% detected once. Material for sequencing was blood. The source of these receptors is a woman in her thirties with Graves' ophthalmopathy. Each CDR3 is given with its conserved first and last residue. The D gene is left open where the match is weak. Size tells how often a clone was seen (once, few, many) or the class of an expanded clone, and some rows leave it out.

>NA|TRBJ2-5|TRBV28|NA
CASSSGPLTQYF
TGTGCCAGCAGCTCAGGTCCGCTTACCCAGTACTTC
>TRBD1|TRBJ2-7|TRBV28|NA
CASIPGQGSSYEQYF
TGTGCCAGCATCCCGGGACAGGGGAGCTCCTACGAGCAGTACTTC
>NA|TRBJ1-2|TRBV19|NA
CASSTGGTGYTF
TGTGCCAGTAGTACGGGAGGCACCGGCTACACCTTC
>TRBD1|TRBJ1-1|TRBV10-3|many
CAISERRQGNTEAFF
TGTGCCATCAGTGAAAGGAGACAGGGGAACACTGAAGCTTTCTTT
>TRBD1|TRBJ1-5|TRBV6-2/TRBV6-3|NA
CASRVQGGEQPQHF
TGTGCCAGCAGAGTACAGGGGGGGGAGCAGCCCCAGCATTTT
>NA|TRBJ1-1|TRBV28|many
CASSLWGFEAFF
TGTGCCAGCAGTTTATGGGGGTTTGAAGCTTTCTTT
>NA|TRBJ1-2|TRBV2|NA
CASSESDIGYTF
TGTGCCAGCAGTGAATCGGACATCGGCTACACCTTC
>NA|TRBJ2-7|TRBV2|many
CASSDGPRYEQYF
TGTGCCAGCAGTGATGGGCCGAGATACGAGCAGTACTTC
>NA|TRBJ1-2|TRBV7-8|NA
CASSPFSAMGYGYTF
TGTGCCAGCAGCCCTTTCAGTGCTATGGGCTATGGCTACACCTTC
>TRBD2|TRBJ2-5|TRBV3-1|many
CASSPGLAAGQETQYF
TGTGCCAGCAGCCCGGGACTAGCGGCAGGCCAAGAGACCCAGTACTTC
>TRBD2|TRBJ2-1|TRBV5-1|NA
CASSGGLAGGPYNEQFF
TGCGCCAGCAGCGGGGGACTAGCGGGAGGTCCCTACAATGAGCAGTTCTTC
>NA|TRBJ1-4|TRBV7-9|few
CASSLVQTNEKLFF
TGTGCCAGCAGCTTAGTACAGACGAATGAAAAACTGTTTTTT
>NA|TRBJ2-1|TRBV30|NA
CAWSADHTRFNEQFF
TGTGCCTGGAGTGCCGACCATACCCGCTTCAATGAGCAGTTCTTC
>TRBD2|TRBJ2-1|TRBV20-1|many
CSASQGTSGRLRFF
TGCAGTGCTAGTCAAGGGACTAGCGGGAGACTCCGGTTCTTC
>NA|TRBJ1-2|TRBV27|NA
CASSHGELNYGYTF
TGTGCCAGCAGCCACGGGGAGCTGAACTATGGCTACACCTTC
>NA|TRBJ1-5|TRBV27|NA
CASNLGGSNQPQHF
TGTGCCAGCAACCTGGGAGGGAGCAATCAGCCCCAGCATTTT
>TRBD1|TRBJ1-1|TRBV12-3/TRBV12-4|few
CASSSTGVRTEAFF
TGTGCCAGCAGTTCGACAGGGGTTAGAACTGAAGCTTTCTTT
>TRBD2|TRBJ2-7|TRBV25-1|NA
CASSDPLEGGVSSYEQYF
TGTGCCAGCAGTGACCCCCTAGAGGGAGGGGTGAGCTCCTACGAGCAGTACTTC
>NA|TRBJ1-2|TRBV10-3|many
CATRTDRYGYTF
TGTGCCACTCGGACAGATCGCTATGGCTACACCTTC
>NA|TRBJ2-7|TRBV28|NA
CASSLFPGYEQYF
TGTGCCAGCAGTTTATTCCCTGGATACGAGCAGTACTTC
>NA|TRBJ1-4|TRBV7-9|NA
CASSSNNYRDEKLFF
TGTGCCAGCAGCTCCAACAACTACAGGGATGAAAAACTGTTTTTT
>TRBD2|TRBJ2-3|TRBV5-1|many
CASSANSGAYPSTDTQYF
TGCGCCAGCAGCGCTAATAGCGGGGCGTACCCTAGCACAGATACGCAGTATTTT
>NA|TRBJ2-1|TRBV29-1|NA
CSVVGTRNEQFF
TGCAGCGTTGTTGGGACGAGAAATGAGCAGTTCTTC
>NA|TRBJ2-1|TRBV9|few
CASNPSDPDNEQFF
TGTGCCAGCAACCCCAGCGACCCGGACAATGAGCAGTTCTTC